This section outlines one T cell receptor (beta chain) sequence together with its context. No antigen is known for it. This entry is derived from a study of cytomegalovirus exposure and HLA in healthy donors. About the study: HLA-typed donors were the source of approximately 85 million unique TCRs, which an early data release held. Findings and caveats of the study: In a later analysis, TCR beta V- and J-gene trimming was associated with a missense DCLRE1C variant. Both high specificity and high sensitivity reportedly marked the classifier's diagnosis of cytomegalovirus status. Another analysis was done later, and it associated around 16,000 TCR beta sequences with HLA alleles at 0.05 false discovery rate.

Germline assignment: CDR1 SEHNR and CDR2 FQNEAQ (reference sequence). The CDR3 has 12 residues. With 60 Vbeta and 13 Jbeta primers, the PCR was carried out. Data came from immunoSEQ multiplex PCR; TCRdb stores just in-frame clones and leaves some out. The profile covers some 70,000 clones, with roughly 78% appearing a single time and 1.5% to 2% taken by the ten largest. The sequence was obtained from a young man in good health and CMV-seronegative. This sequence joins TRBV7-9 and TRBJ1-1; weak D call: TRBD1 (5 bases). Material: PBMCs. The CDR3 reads CAAGVGSTEAFF. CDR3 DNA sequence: TGTGCGGCGGGGGTAGGGAGCACTGAAGCTTTCTTT.